These 23 T cell receptor beta chains were all obtained from the same sample, sequenced in a study of cytomegalovirus exposure and HLA in healthy donors. With 60 Vbeta and 13 Jbeta primers, the PCR was carried out. Libraries were prepared by immunoSEQ multiplex PCR; TCRdb keeps only in-frame clonotypes and omits some of them. The sample comprises 150,000 to 200,000 clones, roughly 83% of which are singletons, and about 1.4% rests with the top ten. The sample taken for sequencing was PBMCs. The origin of the receptors is a woman between 50 and 59 years old in good health and CMV-seronegative.

This chain joins TRBV2 and TRBJ1-5; a weak D match, TRBD1 (6 bases). The V end lost 3 bases, the J end lost 3 bases, and 12 bases lay between the germline ends. Germline V CDR1 and CDR2: SNHLY, FYNNEI. This CDR3 region has 15 residues. CDR3 amino acids: CASSELDSFNQPQHF. In nucleotides, the CDR3 is TGTGCCAGCAGTGAGTTGGACAGCTTCAATCAGCCCCAGCATTTT.

CDR3 nucleotide sequence: TGTGCCAGCAGCTTCGTAGGGGGCTCCTACAATGAGCAGTTCTTC. It is translated as CASSFVGGSYNEQFF. The V and J genes are TRBV7-9 and TRBJ2-1; tentatively, D is TRBD1 (6 bases). The CDR3 runs to 15 residues. V was clipped by 3 bases and J by 0 bases, with 9 bases between them. Germline V gene lookup returns CDR1 SEHNR and CDR2 FQNEAQ (reference sequence).

This sequence joins TRBV27 and TRBJ2-3, with 8 bases identical to TRBD2. From germline, CDR1 is MNHEY and CDR2 SMNVEV (reference sequence). The V segment lost 6 bases and the J segment 5 bases; nucleotides outside the gene matches: 7. CDR3 length: 14 residues. The CDR3 protein is CASRLAGAGDTQYF. Here the CDR3 DNA reads TGTGCCAGCAGGCTAGCGGGCGCCGGAGATACGCAGTATTTT.

This clone was seen more than once but under ten times. The chain uses TRBV2 and TRBJ1-4, with D maybe TRBD1 (5 bases). The germline gives CDR1 SNHLY, CDR2 FYNNEI. Trimming left V 10 bases short and J 8 bases short, with 14 bases between. The CDR3 sequence is 12 residues long. The CDR3 nucleotides read TGTGCCACCAGAGGGGACTTGGAAAAACTGTTTTTT. Its protein is CATRGDLEKLFF.

V is TRBV7-9 and J is TRBJ2-2, with TRBD2 as a possible D gene (6 bases). V lost 2 bases and J lost 8, with 12 bases in between. The CDR3 loop spans 14 amino acids. Germline lookup yields CDR1 SEHNR and CDR2 FQNEAQ (reference sequence). The CDR3 protein is CASSLFGGPGELFF. Here the CDR3 DNA reads TGTGCCAGCAGCTTATTTGGAGGGCCGGGGGAGCTGTTTTTT.

The V gene is TRBV5-1, the J gene TRBJ2-7; 11 bases fit TRBD1. The CDR3 contains 15 residues. Germline V gene sequence: CDR1 SGHRS, CDR2 YFSETQ. The V gene end was trimmed by 6 bases and the J gene end by 7 bases; junction bases not matched to a gene: 12. The DNA for the CDR3 is TGCGCCAGCACCCACCCGGGGACAGGGGGTGGAGAGCAGTACTTC. It encodes CASTHPGTGGGEQYF.

The chain couples TRBV5-1 to TRBJ1-1, with D tentatively TRBD1 (5 bases). CDR1 and CDR2 from the germline V gene are SGHRS and YFSETQ. The CDR3 runs 14 residues. Trimming took 0 bases from V and 3 from J, leaving 9 bases between them. CDR3 sequence: CASSLAGLDTEAFF. CDR3 coding DNA: TGCGCCAGCAGCTTGGCAGGGTTGGACACTGAAGCTTTCTTT.

In this sample, this clone turned up once. The chain carries TRBV10-3 and TRBJ2-5; 10 bases map to TRBD1. The last part of the DNA fits TRBJ2-7 better; the J call may be wrong. This CDR3 region has 15 residues. Germline V gives CDR1 ENHRY, CDR2 SYGVKD. The CDR3 is CAISGEGQGSYEQYF. The CDR3 region has the DNA TGTGCCATCAGTGGGGAGGGACAGGGGAGCTACGAGCAGTACTTC.

This rearrangement joins TRBV5-4 to TRBJ2-2, with a weak D call TRBD2 (6 bases). The CDR3 contains 13 residues. CDR1 and CDR2 (germline): SGHNT, YYREEE (reference sequence). Between the trimmed V and J ends, which lost 3 bases and 6 bases, there was a span of 9 bases. The CDR3 here is CASSYSGAGELFF. The CDR3 DNA reads as TGTGCCAGCAGCTATAGCGGAGCCGGGGAGCTGTTTTTT.

The chain recombines TRBV7-2 with TRBJ2-1, with TRBD2 identical over 9 bases. Germline CDR1 is SGHTA and CDR2 is FQGNSA. With V trimmed by 2 bases and J by 4 bases, 3 bases remained unmatched. The CDR3 is made up of 15 amino acids. The CDR3 is CASSLLAGVYNEQFF. The CDR3 region has the DNA TGTGCCAGCAGCTTATTAGCGGGGGTATACAATGAGCAGTTCTTC.

The sample holds one count of this clone. The chain couples TRBV11-3 to TRBJ2-1; 9 positions match TRBD2. Trimming removed 5 bases from V and 8 bases from J; junction bases left unmatched: 7. CDR1 SGHNT and CDR2 YENEEA come from the germline V gene. The CDR3 length is 14 residues. Written as DNA, the CDR3 is TGTGCCAGCAGCCGCGGGAGGGCCCAGGATGAGCAGTTCTTC. As protein: CASSRGRAQDEQFF.

The rearrangement links TRBV2 to TRBJ2-5, with 9 bases fitting TRBD1. The J call may be faulty, since TRBJ2-7 better matches the DNA end. Germline lookup yields CDR1 SNHLY and CDR2 FYNNEI. There are 16 residues in the CDR3. CDR3 nucleotide sequence: TGTGCCAGCAGTGGCTACCCGGGACAGGGTTGGTACGAGCAGTACTTC. It is translated as CASSGYPGQGWYEQYF.

The chain carries TRBV10-3 and TRBJ2-7, with 8 bases that match TRBD1. CDR3 length: 13 residues. The J segment lost 3 bases and the V segment lost 4 bases, leaving 2 bases of the junction unmatched. CDR1 is ENHRY, CDR2 SYGVKD, per germline. CDR3 nucleotide sequence: TGTGCCATCAGTGGACAGGGGCTCTACGAGCAGTACTTC. Protein product: CAISGQGLYEQYF.

Worth noting for this clone: Other DNA sequences in the sample encode the same CDR3. This chain links TRBV7-3 with TRBJ2-3, with TRBD2 matching 13 bases. Germline assignment: CDR1 SGHTA and CDR2 FQGTGA. The V and J ends lost 4 bases and 0 bases, in that order; junction bases with no gene match: 1. This CDR3 region has 16 residues. In DNA form, the CDR3 reads TGTGCCAGCAGCTCACTAGCGGGAGGGAGCACAGATACGCAGTATTTT. This encodes CASSSLAGGSTDTQYF.

The rearrangement links TRBV18 to TRBJ1-1; possible D gene TRBD1, 5 bases. V lost 6 bases to trimming and J lost 1 base, with 15 bases between them. Germline V gene data show CDR1 as KGHSH and CDR2 as LQKENI. The CDR3 loop spans 15 amino acids. CDR3 DNA: TGTGCCAGCTCGCCCCCGACGGGGGGGAACACTGAAGCTTTCTTT. Translating it yields CASSPPTGGNTEAFF.

The J gene is TRBJ1-1, the V gene TRBV7-9; 10 bases are a match to TRBD1. CDR1 is SEHNR and CDR2 is FQNEAQ in the germline V gene (reference sequence). Trimming took 5 bases from V and 8 from J; bases not matched to a gene: 11. This CDR3 is built from 15 residues. The CDR3 DNA is TGTGCCAGCAGCACCGGGACAGGGGCTATTACCGAAGCTTTCTTT. Encoded protein: CASSTGTGAITEAFF.

The table lists this clone with a count of one. CDR3 nucleotide sequence: TGTGCCTGGAGTAGGCGGGACAGGGTCGGGGGCACAGATACGCAGTATTTT. Protein product: CAWSRRDRVGGTDTQYF. The chain employs TRBV30 and TRBJ2-3; 9 bases line up with TRBD1. This CDR3 contains 17 residues. CDR1 is GTSNPN and CDR2 is SVGIG in the germline V gene (reference sequence). V shed 2 bases, J shed 1 base, and the junction held 10 bases outside the gene matches.

V usage is TRBV27 and J usage is TRBJ2-5, with a weak D call TRBD1 (6 bases). Germline loops: CDR1 MNHEY, CDR2 SMNVEV (reference sequence). The CDR3 loop spans 13 amino acids. V was pared by 5 bases and J by 4 bases, with 11 bases between. The CDR3: CASSPGVGETQYF. CDR3 coding DNA: TGTGCCAGCAGTCCAGGGGTTGGAGAGACCCAGTACTTC.

The chain carries TRBV5-1 and TRBJ2-1, with 10 bases fitting TRBD2. J lost 6 bases, V lost 0 bases, and 3 bases had no gene match. The CDR3 runs 15 residues. Germline CDR1 reads SGHRS; CDR2 reads YFSETQ. The DNA of the CDR3 is TGCGCCAGCAGCTTGGATAGCGGGGGGTCCAATGAGCAGTTCTTC. It translates to CASSLDSGGSNEQFF.

V is TRBV6-6 and J is TRBJ2-7; weak D call: TRBD1 (5 bases). The CDR3 consists of 12 residues. With 6 bases removed from V and 7 bases from J, the gap between germline ends came to 13 bases. Germline CDR1 is MNHNY and CDR2 is SVGAGI (reference sequence). The CDR3 spells CASRSGLEEQYF. The CDR3 region has the DNA TGTGCCAGCAGGTCAGGGTTGGAAGAGCAGTACTTC.

The V call is TRBV28, the J call TRBJ1-3; D remains ambiguous. This CDR3 is 14 amino acids long. V dropped 3 bases and J dropped 0 bases, with 6 bases sitting between them. CDR1 is MDHEN, CDR2 SYDVKM, per germline. In nucleotides, the CDR3 is TGTGCCAGCAGTTTGAGAAGCTCTGGAAACACCATATATTTT. It encodes CASSLRSSGNTIYF.

Many counts were recorded for this clone. The chain is built from TRBV4-3 and TRBJ2-7; 9 bases are shared with TRBD2. The germline gives CDR1 LGHNA, CDR2 YSLEER. Trimming removed 1 base from V and 2 bases from J; junction bases left unmatched: 3. CDR3 size: 15 residues. The CDR3, as DNA: TGCGCCAGCAGCCAAGGGACTAGCGCTGCCTACGAGCAGTACTTC. Residues: CASSQGTSAAYEQYF.

This clone turned up a few times. The chain uses TRBV5-4 and TRBJ2-7, with D perhaps matching TRBD2 (7 bases). The CDR3 contains 14 residues. The germline gives CDR1 SGHNT, CDR2 YYREEE (reference sequence). Trimming pared 0 bases from V and 7 bases from J, leaving 14 bases between. Here the CDR3 reads CASSLETGRGEQYF. The CDR3 region has the DNA TGTGCCAGCAGCTTGGAGACGGGGAGGGGGGAGCAGTACTTC.